The rows below give T cell receptor beta chains drawn from one sample of a study of blood T cell repertoires in COVID-19. Some clones are missing from TCRdb's copy, which holds only in-frame ones; the method was immunoSEQ multiplex PCR. The sample records approximately 94,000 clones, roughly 84% being singletons. The specimen sequenced was peripheral blood. Receptors originate from a human donor in a cohort sampled during active COVID-19. Each CDR3 is given with its conserved first and last residue. D genes are given only for firm matches. Where a row states a size, it is once, few, many or the class of an expanded clone; other rows omit it.

V gene	clone size	D gene	J gene	CDR3 protein	CDR3 DNA
TRBV5-1	once	-	TRBJ1-3	CASSHDGSSGNTIYF	TGCGCCAGCAGCCATGACGGGAGCTCTGGAAACACCATATATTTT
TRBV27	few	-	TRBJ1-1	CASRDSGANLNTEAFF	TGTGCCAGCAGAGACTCAGGGGCGAACCTGAACACTGAAGCTTTCTTT
TRBV18	-	-	TRBJ1-1	CASSQGTAEAFF	TGTGCCAGCTCACAAGGGACTGCAGAAGCTTTCTTT
TRBV6-5	-	-	TRBJ2-7	CARLLMPSSYEQYF	TGTGCCAGGCTATTGATGCCGAGCTCCTACGAGCAGTACTTC
TRBV3-1/TRBV3-2	-	-	TRBJ1-1	CASSPTGLATEAFF	TGTGCCAGCAGCCCGACAGGCTTGGCAACTGAAGCTTTCTTT
TRBV7-2	few	TRBD2	TRBJ2-7	CASSPLAGGFGEQYF	TGTGCCAGCAGCCCTTTAGCGGGAGGTTTTGGCGAGCAGTACTTC
TRBV6-5	-	-	TRBJ2-3	CASRSNGLESDTQYF	TGTGCCAGCAGATCCAACGGGTTAGAGTCAGATACGCAGTATTTT
TRBV19	-	TRBD1	TRBJ1-6	CASSVGDRNNSPLHF	TGTGCCAGTAGTGTAGGGGACAGAAATAATTCGCCCCTCCACTTT
TRBV18	-	TRBD2	TRBJ2-7	CASSPSIAGSSYEQYF	TGTGCCAGCTCACCGTCGATAGCGGGAAGCTCCTACGAGCAGTACTTC
TRBV30	-	-	TRBJ1-5	CAWSAQGSQPQHF	TGTGCCTGGAGTGCGCAGGGAAGTCAGCCCCAGCATTTT
TRBV19	-	-	TRBJ2-6	CASSQTRVLAASGANVLTF	TGTGCCAGTAGTCAGACCCGGGTCTTAGCGGCCTCTGGGGCCAACGTCCTGACTTTC
TRBV9	few	-	TRBJ2-5	CASSEWGGQETQYF	TGTGCCAGCAGCGAGTGGGGAGGTCAAGAGACCCAGTACTTC
TRBV6-5	-	-	TRBJ1-2	CASARASRGTGGYTF	TGTGCCAGCGCCCGGGCCTCGAGGGGGACGGGAGGCTACACCTTC
TRBV5-8	-	TRBD1	TRBJ1-4	CASSRRTETGGPTNEKLFF	TGTGCCAGCAGCCGACGGACTGAGACAGGGGGCCCAACTAATGAAAAACTGTTTTTT
TRBV5-6	-	-	TRBJ1-4	CASSSGTAATNEKLFF	TGTGCCAGCAGCTCGGGAACAGCAGCAACTAATGAAAAACTGTTTTTT